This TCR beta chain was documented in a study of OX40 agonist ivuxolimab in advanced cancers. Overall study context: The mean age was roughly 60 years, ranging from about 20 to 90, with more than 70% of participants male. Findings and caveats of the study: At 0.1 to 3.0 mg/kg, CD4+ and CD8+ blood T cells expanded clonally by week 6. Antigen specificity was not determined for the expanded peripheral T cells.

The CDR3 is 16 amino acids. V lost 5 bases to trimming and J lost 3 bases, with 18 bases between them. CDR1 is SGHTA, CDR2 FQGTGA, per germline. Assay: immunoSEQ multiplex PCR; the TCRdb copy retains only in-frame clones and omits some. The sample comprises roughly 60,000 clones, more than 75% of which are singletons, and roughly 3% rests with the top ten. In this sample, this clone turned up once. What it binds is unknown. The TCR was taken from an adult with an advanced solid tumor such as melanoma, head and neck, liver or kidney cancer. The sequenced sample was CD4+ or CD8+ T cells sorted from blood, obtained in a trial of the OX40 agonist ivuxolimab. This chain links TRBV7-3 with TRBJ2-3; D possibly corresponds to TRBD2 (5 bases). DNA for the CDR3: TGTGCCAGCAGCCTATGGACTGGTTCAGGTACAGATACGCAGTATTTT. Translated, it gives CASSLWTGSGTDTQYF.